These 15 T cell receptor beta chains came from one sample sequenced in a study of OX40 agonist ivuxolimab in advanced cancers. The repertoire was sequenced with immunoSEQ multiplex PCR; TCRdb's copy has only in-frame clones and lacks some. The table has 70,000 to 90,000 clones, 89% seen once. The source was CD4+ or CD8+ T cells sorted from blood, collected in a trial of the OX40 agonist ivuxolimab. The receptors here all came from an adult with an advanced solid tumor such as melanoma, head and neck, liver or kidney cancer.

The chain combines TRBV7-9 with TRBJ2-7; no firm D call. This CDR3 contains 12 residues. The ends were cut back, 3 bases at V and 6 bases at J, with 9 bases in the middle. The germline V gene encodes CDR1 SEHNR and CDR2 FQNEAQ (reference sequence). This CDR3 reads CASSLAGGEQYF. The CDR3 DNA sequence: TGTGCCAGCAGCTTGGCCGGCGGCGAGCAGTACTTC.

This clone was detected only once. The rearrangement uses TRBV5-4 and TRBJ1-2; D might be TRBD1 (5 bases). V lost 0 bases and J 5 bases, leaving 14 bases between the germline ends. Germline values: CDR1 SGHNT, CDR2 YYREEE (reference sequence). The CDR3 runs 15 residues. CDR3: CASSLGQGLSYGYTF. The CDR3 DNA follows: TGTGCCAGCAGCTTGGGGCAGGGCCTGTCGTATGGCTACACCTTC.

This chain connects TRBV9 to TRBJ1-5; 9 positions agree with TRBD1. This CDR3 has 17 residues. CDR1 and CDR2 (germline): SGDLS, YYNGEE. Trimming removed 4 bases from V and 0 bases from J; junction bases left unmatched: 8. The CDR3 DNA is TGTGCCAGCAGCCCAGGACAGGGGACCCCTAGCAATCAGCCCCAGCATTTT. It specifies CASSPGQGTPSNQPQHF.

The gene calls are TRBV5-1 and TRBJ2-5; 7 nucleotides agree with TRBD2. Germline V gives CDR1 SGHRS, CDR2 YFSETQ. V shed 0 bases, J shed 2 bases, and the junction held 4 bases outside the gene matches. This CDR3 is built from 15 residues. The CDR3 coding sequence is TGCGCCAGCAGCTTGGGGGCTAGCGGACAAGAGACCCAGTACTTC. It yields the protein CASSLGASGQETQYF.

This rearrangement joins TRBV7-2 to TRBJ2-4; D unclear. Germline V CDR1 and CDR2: SGHTA, FQGNSA. This CDR3 is 18 amino acids long. V lost 2 bases to trimming and J lost 1 base, with 18 bases between them. The CDR3 region has the DNA TGTGCCAGCAGCTTAAGGTCGTTGGGGATGGCGGCCAAAAACATTCAGTACTTC. Amino acid sequence: CASSLRSLGMAAKNIQYF.

Only one count was recorded for this clone. The gene calls are TRBV7-2 and TRBJ2-5; D uncertain. The CDR3 sequence is 13 residues long. Between the trimmed V and J ends, which lost 4 bases and 4 bases, there was a span of 10 bases. Germline lookup yields CDR1 SGHTA and CDR2 FQGNSA. CDR3 residues: CASSSQRRETQYF. CDR3 coding DNA: TGTGCCAGCAGCTCGCAGCGTCGAGAGACCCAGTACTTC.

The chain has TRBV5-1 and TRBJ2-3; 9 nucleotides match TRBD2. The CDR3 has 15 residues. Germline lookup yields CDR1 SGHRS and CDR2 YFSETQ. Trimming at V came to 4 bases and at J to 0 bases, leaving 3 bases not matched to a gene. The CDR3 region has the DNA TGCGCCAGCAGCACCCTAGCGGGAAGCACAGATACGCAGTATTTT. It codes for CASSTLAGSTDTQYF.

This chain links TRBV14 with TRBJ2-5, with unresolved D. The V and J ends lost 5 bases and 5 bases respectively, with 9 bases between them. Germline V gives CDR1 SGHDN, CDR2 FVKESK. The CDR3 spans 12 residues. The CDR3 region is CASSSLWETQYF. In DNA, the CDR3 is TGTGCCAGCAGCTCCCTTTGGGAGACCCAGTACTTC.

The rearrangement uses TRBV18 and TRBJ2-3, with 13 nucleotides matching TRBD2. The length of the CDR3 is 17 residues. The V gene end was trimmed by 3 bases and the J gene end by 1 base; junction bases not matched to a gene: 4. Germline CDR1 reads KGHSH; CDR2 reads LQKENI. The chain's CDR3 is CASSPATSGRGTDTQYF. CDR3 bases: TGTGCCAGCTCACCGGCCACTAGCGGGAGGGGCACAGATACGCAGTATTTT.

The chain has TRBV10-3 and TRBJ1-1, with D perhaps matching TRBD1 (5 bases). CDR1 is ENHRY and CDR2 is SYGVKD in the germline V gene. V lost 6 bases, J lost 2 bases, and 13 bases lay in between. The CDR3 covers 14 residues. The chain's CDR3 is CAISETDSNTEAFF. CDR3 in DNA: TGTGCCATCAGCGAAACCGACAGTAACACTGAAGCTTTCTTT.

The genes are TRBV5-1 and TRBJ2-1, with 7 bases identical to TRBD2. J was trimmed by 6 bases and V by 0 bases; bases with no gene match: 12. The length of the CDR3 is 17 residues. The germline CDR1 and CDR2 sequences are SGHRS and YFSETQ. The CDR3 DNA sequence: TGCGCCAGCAGCTTGGCCCCCGGCGGGGGATCAGGCAATGAGCAGTTCTTC. It is translated as CASSLAPGGGSGNEQFF.

This clone has just one count. This sequence joins TRBV30 and TRBJ1-4, with a tentative D call TRBD1 (5 bases). This CDR3 comprises 13 residues. CDR1 and CDR2 (germline): GTSNPN, SVGIG (reference sequence). Trimming pared 5 bases from V and 3 bases from J, leaving 10 bases between. The CDR3, as DNA: TGTGCCTGGTCGGGGCAGCCTAATGAAAAACTGTTTTTT. It yields the protein CAWSGQPNEKLFF.

The V gene is TRBV10-3, the J gene TRBJ2-7; TRBD2 matches 11 bases. V shed 5 bases, J shed 5 bases, and the junction held 5 bases outside the gene matches. Germline assignment: CDR1 ENHRY and CDR2 SYGVKD. The CDR3 totals 14 residues. The CDR3 protein is CAISTSGSLNEQYF. For the CDR3, the DNA is TGTGCCATCAGTACTAGCGGGAGTCTCAACGAGCAGTACTTC.

This chain joins TRBV14 and TRBJ2-4; 12 bases map to TRBD1. V lost 4 bases to trimming and J lost 5 bases; unmatched junction nucleotides: 3. CDR3 length equals 15 residues. Germline V CDR1 and CDR2: SGHDN, FVKESK. CDR3 protein: CASSPGQGAQNIQYF. The CDR3 nucleotides are TGTGCCAGCAGCCCGGGACAGGGGGCCCAAAACATTCAGTACTTC. Drawing the rest from reference TRBV14 and TRBJ2-4, the complete variable domain is EAGVTQFPSHSVIEKGQTVTLRCDPISGHDNLYWYRRVMGKEIKFLLHFVKESKQDESGMPNNRFLAERTGGTYSTLKVQPAELEDSGVYFCASSPGQGAQNIQYFGAGTRLSVL.

The V and J genes are TRBV6-1 and TRBJ1-5; 8 bases fit TRBD1. CDR3 length: 16 amino acids. Losses at the gene ends were 2 bases for V and 2 bases for J; bases not matched to a gene: 5. From germline, CDR1 is MNHNS and CDR2 SASEGT. CDR3 amino acids: CASSEQGANRNQPQHF. The CDR3 DNA is TGTGCCAGCAGTGAACAGGGGGCTAATCGCAATCAGCCCCAGCATTTT.